The entry below gives a single TCR beta chain sequence along with its context. Its antigen is currently unknown. This sample was included in a study of cytomegalovirus exposure and HLA in healthy donors. Overall study results and limits: Some segments of the V type, notably TRBV6-2 and TRBV6-3, were excluded as indistinguishable.

Among the donors, all were healthy bone marrow donors. The study sampled nominally healthy donors, though unrecorded immune exposures were likely. 13 Jbeta primers and 60 Vbeta primers were used for the PCR. The assay was immunoSEQ multiplex PCR, and TCRdb's table has in-frame clones only and misses some. The sample has some 50,000 clones, and its top ten clones hold roughly 1%. Germline V gives CDR1 SGHTA, CDR2 FQGTGA. Trimming cost V 5 bases and J 2 bases; bases outside gene matches: 4. The CDR3 length is 15 residues. The specimen sequenced was PBMCs. The J gene is TRBJ2-5, the V gene TRBV7-3; 11 positions agree with TRBD1. The receptor was isolated from a woman aged 40 to 50 in good health and CMV-seronegative. As DNA, the CDR3 is TGTGCCAGCAGCCCCCGGGACAGGGGGCAAGAGACCCAGTACTTC. Translation gives CASSPRDRGQETQYF.